A single T cell receptor (beta chain) is shown here with its context. The junction had 1 base not matched to a gene; V was cut back by 5 bases and J by 1 base. From germline, CDR1 is GTSNPN and CDR2 SVGIG (reference sequence). This CDR3 is built from 12 residues. As originally analysed: Reference gene primers were amplified, and this amplification served to estimate nucleated cell counts. Some clones are missing from TCRdb's copy, which holds only in-frame ones; the method was immunoSEQ multiplex PCR. V, J and clone size are those of that table, while D and trimming were read from the DNA. The sample shows 70,000 to 95,000 clones, around 80% of them seen only once. The data were obtained in a study of blood T cell repertoires in COVID-19. Background on the study: The United States, Italy and Spain provided the acute and convalescent COVID-19 samples. T cells, B-cell-depleted T cells, or PBMCs supplied cDNA or gDNA.

Seattle's enrolled individuals joined amid active infection and were then monitored longitudinally. This TCR was recovered from a man between 60 and 75 years old with COVID-19, enrolled during active disease. The sequenced sample was peripheral blood. The chain recombines TRBV30 with TRBJ1-1, with 7 bases that match TRBD1. CDR3 region: CAWGTANTEAFF. The CDR3 region has the DNA TGTGCCTGGGGGACAGCGAACACTGAAGCTTTCTTT.